This T cell receptor (beta chain) emerged from a study of T cell responses to AZD1222 COVID-19 vaccine. Overall study findings and caveats: Regions 160-218 and 743-854 held dominance among vaccine-associated CD4 TCRs, which spanned spike. Unmutated regions of variants are reportedly targeted by nearly half of spike-specific TCRs.

There are a few counts of this clone. Antigen specificity is unknown. Generated by immunoSEQ multiplex PCR, the TCRdb table keeps only in-frame clones and is missing some. The sample lists about 97,000 clones; over 75% were seen once. This clonotype was sampled from an adult in good health. Sequenced material: peripheral blood, taken on day 0 of AZD1222 vaccination.

The CDR3 DNA sequence: TGCGCCAGCAGCCAAGATACGGTGAACACCGGGGAGCTGTTTTTT. Encoded protein: CASSQDTVNTGELFF. The V call is TRBV4-3, the J call TRBJ2-2; no clear D gene. The V and J ends lost 0 bases and 1 base respectively, with 6 bases between them. From germline, CDR1 is LGHNA and CDR2 YSLEER. The CDR3 spans 15 residues.